This TCR beta chain stems from a study of regulatory T cells in long-lasting Graves disease. Building of the TCR beta libraries involved iRepertoire HTBI primers and Arm-PCR of CDR3 regions. TCRdb ran MiXCR on the multiplex PCR reads and lists one entry per CDR3 protein. The repertoire includes approximately 250,000 distinct CDR3 sequences, 18% of them detected once, and approximately 20% sits in the top ten. With 2 bases removed from V and 4 bases from J, the gap between germline ends came to 2 bases. This CDR3 is built from 12 residues. Germline CDR1 and CDR2: WSHSY and SAAADI. Time point meaning: newly diagnosed GD, antithyroid drugs for less than 3 months. Preparation of the TCR library used RNA extracted from PBMCs. This clonotype was recorded at least ten times.

The V and J genes are TRBV10-2 and TRBJ2-2, with no clear D. Sequenced here: peripheral blood mononuclear cells (PBMCs), sampled at new diagnosis, from a patient treated with antithyroid drugs. The receptor was isolated from a female donor with Graves disease. CDR3 residues: CASSETTGELFF. The CDR3 DNA sequence: TGCGCCAGCAGTGAGACCACCGGGGAGCTGTTTTTT.